A single sample gave rise to the 14 T cell receptor beta chains below, sequenced in a study of multiple sclerosis patients with progressive multifocal leukoencephalopathy (dated by TCRdb to about 2019). The library came from the immunoSEQ multiplex PCR assay. What TCRdb holds here is the immuneACCESS table cut down to in-frame rearrangements. Part of the clones is not present; checked against another copy, under half of the missing clones reflect an unresolved V gene, and the others are unexplained. Across this sample there are under 30,000 clones, with around 91% seen only once. The ten largest clones represent approximately 1.2% of the sample. The time point tag for this specimen amounts to: around eleven months of natalizumab therapy. In light of the paper, this sample's treatment or condition label describes: on natalizumab therapy at sampling. The source was PBMCs, collected from a patient treated with natalizumab. These receptors all come from a human donor with multiple sclerosis.

J is TRBJ2-7 and V is TRBV6-6; the D gene could be TRBD1 or TRBD2 (6 bases each). CDR3 size: 15 residues. Trimming cost V 2 bases and J 9 bases, with 20 bases left between them. From germline, CDR1 is MNHNY and CDR2 SVGAGI (reference sequence). CDR3 residues: CASSYGPPGDWGQYF. CDR3 sequence (DNA): TGTGCCAGCAGTTACGGACCCCCAGGGGACTGGGGGCAGTACTTC.

This rearrangement joins TRBV7-2 to TRBJ1-1; possible D gene TRBD1, 5 bases. V shed 2 bases and J shed 2 bases, with 18 bases lying between them. The germline V gene has CDR1 SGHTA and CDR2 FQGNSA. This CDR3 comprises 17 residues. The DNA of the CDR3 is TGTGCCAGCAGCTTAATGGGTCCCGGGCAGGGCAACACTGAAGCTTTCTTT. Translation gives CASSLMGPGQGNTEAFF. Complete variable domain (other parts from reference TRBV7-2 and TRBJ1-1): GAGVSQSPSNKVTEKGKDVELRCDPISGHTALYWYRQSLGQGLEFLIYFQGNSAPDKSGLPSDRFSAERTGGSVSTLTIQRTQQEDSAVYLCASSLMGPGQGNTEAFFGQGTRLTVV.

This chain connects TRBV28 to TRBJ2-7; D is unclear. With 3 bases removed from V and 6 bases from J, the gap between germline ends came to 9 bases. From germline, CDR1 is MDHEN and CDR2 SYDVKM. The CDR3 sequence is 12 residues long. The DNA of the CDR3 is TGTGCCAGCAGTTTTAGGGCCGGCGAGCAGTACTTC. It codes for CASSFRAGEQYF. Full variable domain (outside the CDR3, taken from reference TRBV28 and TRBJ2-7): DVKVTQSSRYLVKRTGEKVFLECVQDMDHENMFWYRQDPGLGLRLIYFSYDVKMKEKGDIPEGYSVSREKKERFSLILESASTNQTSMYLCASSFRAGEQYFGPGTRLTVT.

V usage is TRBV5-1 and J usage is TRBJ2-7; 10 nucleotides line up with TRBD1. Germline CDR1 SGHRS, CDR2 YFSETQ. The CDR3 runs to 14 residues. V trimming: 3 bases; J trimming: 0 bases; junction bases outside the gene matches: 0. The CDR3 DNA sequence: TGCGCCAGCAGCTGGGACAGGGGCTCCTACGAGCAGTACTTC. Residues: CASSWDRGSYEQYF.

The rearrangement links TRBV30 to TRBJ2-7; D unresolved. Trimming removed 1 base at V and 2 bases at J, with 3 bases between. This CDR3 comprises 11 residues. From germline, CDR1 is GTSNPN and CDR2 SVGIG (reference sequence). The CDR3: CAWSDPYEQYF. CDR3 in DNA: TGTGCCTGGAGTGATCCCTACGAGCAGTACTTC. The full variable domain, completed using reference TRBV30 and TRBJ2-7, is SQTIHQWPATLVQPVGSPLSLECTVEGTSNPNLYWYRQAAGRGLQLLFYSVGIGQISSEVPQNLSASRPQDRQFILSSKKLLLSDSGFYLCAWSDPYEQYFGPGTRLTVT.

V and J are TRBV6-6 and TRBJ2-6, with 7 bases identical to TRBD2. Germline V gene sequence: CDR1 MNHNY, CDR2 SVGAGI (reference sequence). The junction had 5 bases not matched to a gene; V was cut back by 5 bases and J by 4 bases. This CDR3 region has 15 residues. As DNA, the CDR3 is TGTGCCAGCAGTCCCCTGCGGGGGGGGGCCAACGTCCTGACTTTC. It translates to CASSPLRGGANVLTF.

This clone was seen only a few times. This rearrangement joins TRBV19 to TRBJ2-7; 7 nucleotides align to TRBD2. CDR3 size: 13 residues. Germline trimming cut 6 bases from V and 0 bases from J; bases unmatched to any gene: 2. CDR1 and CDR2 (germline): LNHDA, SQIVND (reference sequence). In DNA form, the CDR3 reads TGTGCCAGTAGACAGCGGGGCTCCTACGAGCAGTACTTC. Translating it yields CASRQRGSYEQYF.

The chain couples TRBV19 to TRBJ2-5, with D perhaps being TRBD1 or TRBD2 (5 bases each). Trimming took off 3 bases at V and 5 bases at J, with 16 bases between the two ends. The length of the CDR3 is 15 residues. Germline CDR1 and CDR2: LNHDA and SQIVND (reference sequence). For the CDR3, the DNA is TGTGCCAGTAGTATCCGGGGCGGAAGAGTGGAGACCCAGTACTTC. It codes for CASSIRGGRVETQYF. Full variable domain (rest looked up from reference TRBV19 and TRBJ2-5): DGGITQSPKYLFRKEGQNVTLSCEQNLNHDAMYWYRQDPGQGLRLIYYSQIVNDFQKGDIAEGYSVSREKKESFPLTVTSAQKNPTAFYLCASSIRGGRVETQYFGPGTRLLVL.

The J gene is TRBJ2-7, the V gene TRBV7-9; D may be TRBD1 (6 bases). This CDR3 is 15 amino acids long. The germline CDR1 and CDR2 sequences are SEHNR and FQNEAQ (reference sequence). Trimming removed 5 bases from V and 2 bases from J, with 16 bases in between. In DNA, the CDR3 is TGTGCCAGCAGCCCTTGGGCAGGGGATACCTACGAGCAGTACTTC. Protein sequence: CASSPWAGDTYEQYF.

The J gene is TRBJ2-1, the V gene TRBV7-9, with D possibly matching TRBD2 (5 bases). Trimming removed 5 bases at V and 9 bases at J, with 8 bases between. Germline values: CDR1 SEHNR, CDR2 FQNEAQ (reference sequence). The CDR3 has 11 amino acids. The CDR3 is CASSPSREQFF. CDR3 DNA sequence: TGTGCCAGCAGCCCTAGCCGTGAGCAGTTCTTC.

The rearrangement joins TRBV9 to TRBJ1-2; 7 bases agree with TRBD1. The trim removed 4 bases at V and 0 bases at J, leaving 9 bases unmatched. The CDR3 is 16 residues long. Germline assignment: CDR1 SGDLS and CDR2 YYNGEE. CDR3 DNA: TGTGCCAGCAGCCCAGGGACAGTTCCAGCTAACTATGGCTACACCTTC. It is translated as CASSPGTVPANYGYTF. Looking up the rest from reference TRBV9 and TRBJ1-2 gives the full variable domain: DSGVTQTPKHLITATGQRVTLRCSPRSGDLSVYWYQQSLDQGLQFLIQYYNGEERAKGNILERFSAQQFPDLHSELNLSSLELGDSALYFCASSPGTVPANYGYTFGSGTRLTVV.

The chain carries TRBV11-3 and TRBJ2-7, with 11 bases identical to TRBD2. V lost 4 bases, J lost 2 bases, and 7 bases stayed unmatched. CDR1 and CDR2 from the germline V gene are SGHNT and YENEEA. The CDR3 consists of 16 residues. The CDR3 coding sequence is TGTGCCAGCAGCTCGCACTCGGGACTAGCGGCCTACGAGCAGTACTTC. This codes for CASSSHSGLAAYEQYF.

In this sample, this clone turned up once. This chain links TRBV6-1 with TRBJ1-2, with 8 positions matching TRBD1. Trimming cost V 3 bases and J 4 bases; bases outside gene matches: 7. CDR3 length: 15 amino acids. Looked up from germline, CDR1 is MNHNS and CDR2 is SASEGT. CDR3: CASSDVSGTGYGYTF. The CDR3, as DNA: TGTGCCAGCAGTGACGTTTCCGGGACAGGCTATGGCTACACCTTC.

The chain's CDR3 is CASSLTSGGPYEQFF. CDR3 bases: TGCGCCAGCAGCTTGACCAGCGGGGGTCCATATGAGCAGTTCTTC. V and J are TRBV5-1 and TRBJ2-1; 8 bases map to TRBD2. Germline assignment: CDR1 SGHRS and CDR2 YFSETQ. With V trimmed by 1 base and J by 8 bases, 8 bases remained unmatched. The length of the CDR3 is 15 residues.